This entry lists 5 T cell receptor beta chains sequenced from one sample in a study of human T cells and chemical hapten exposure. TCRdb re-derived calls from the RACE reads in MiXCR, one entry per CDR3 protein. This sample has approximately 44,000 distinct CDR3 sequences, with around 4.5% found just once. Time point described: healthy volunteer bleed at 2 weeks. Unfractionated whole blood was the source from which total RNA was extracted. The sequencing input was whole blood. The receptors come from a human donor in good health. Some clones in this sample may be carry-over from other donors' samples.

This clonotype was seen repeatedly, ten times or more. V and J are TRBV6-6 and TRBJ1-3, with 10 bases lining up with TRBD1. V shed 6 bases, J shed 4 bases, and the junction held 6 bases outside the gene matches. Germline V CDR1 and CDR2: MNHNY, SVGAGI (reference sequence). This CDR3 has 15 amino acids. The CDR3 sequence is CASSRQGAGGNTIYF. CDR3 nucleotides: TGTGCCAGCAGCCGACAGGGGGCGGGAGGAAACACCATATATTTT.

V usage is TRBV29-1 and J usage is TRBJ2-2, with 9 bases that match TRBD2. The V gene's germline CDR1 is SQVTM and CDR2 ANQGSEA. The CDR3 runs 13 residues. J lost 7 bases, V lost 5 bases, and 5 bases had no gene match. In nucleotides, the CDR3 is TGCAGCGTTTCAAAGACTAGCGGCGGGGAGCTGTTTTTT. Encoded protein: CSVSKTSGGELFF.

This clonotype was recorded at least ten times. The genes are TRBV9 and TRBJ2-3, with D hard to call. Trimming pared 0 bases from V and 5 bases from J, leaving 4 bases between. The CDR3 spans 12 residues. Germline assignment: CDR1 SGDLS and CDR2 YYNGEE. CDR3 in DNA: TGTGCCAGCAGCGTAGGGGGAGATACGCAGTATTTT. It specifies CASSVGGDTQYF.

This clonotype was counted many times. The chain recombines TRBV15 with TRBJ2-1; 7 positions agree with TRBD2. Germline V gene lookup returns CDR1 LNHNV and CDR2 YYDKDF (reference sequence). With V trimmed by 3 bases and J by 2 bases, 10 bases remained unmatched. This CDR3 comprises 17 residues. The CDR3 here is CATSSPGRGLTYNEQFF. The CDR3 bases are TGTGCCACCAGCAGCCCGGGGAGGGGACTAACCTACAATGAGCAGTTCTTC.

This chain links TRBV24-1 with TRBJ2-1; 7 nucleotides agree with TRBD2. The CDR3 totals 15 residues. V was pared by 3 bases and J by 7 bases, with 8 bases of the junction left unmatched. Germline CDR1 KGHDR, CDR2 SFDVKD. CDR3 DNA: TGTGCCACCAGTGATCGTGGGAGGGCCGGGAATGAGCAGTTCTTC. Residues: CATSDRGRAGNEQFF.